A selection of T cell receptor beta chains follows, all from one sample in a study of blood T cell repertoires in COVID-19. Clones were sequenced by immunoSEQ multiplex PCR, and TCRdb holds only the in-frame ones, with some missing. The table shows approximately 200,000 clones, with about 86% occurring only once. Sequenced input: PBMCs or T cells enriched from blood (not recorded which). These receptors came from a woman aged 40 to 50 with acute COVID-19. The CDR3 runs from the conserved cysteine through the conserved F or W. The D gene is left open where the match is weak. Where a row states a size, it is once, few, many or the class of an expanded clone; other rows omit it.

>TRBV9|TRBJ1-2|TRBD1|18|many
CASSAGQGVLRGAYGYTF
TGTGCCAGCAGCGCCGGACAGGGGGTATTAAGGGGGGCCTATGGCTACACCTTC
>TRBV7-2|TRBJ1-2|NA|14|NA
CASSLGGGGYGYTF
TGTGCCAGCAGCTTAGGCGGGGGTGGCTATGGCTACACCTTC
>TRBV12-3/TRBV12-4|TRBJ1-1|NA|13|NA
CASSFYGNTEAFF
TGTGCCAGCAGTTTTTACGGGAACACTGAAGCTTTCTTT
>TRBV30|TRBJ1-5|NA|12|NA
CPEFYSNQPQHF
TGTCCGGAGTTCTATAGCAATCAGCCCCAGCATTTT
>TRBV24-1|TRBJ2-3|TRBD2|16|NA
CATSDRLAGEVDTQYF
TGTGCCACCAGTGACCGACTAGCGGGAGAGGTGGATACGCAGTATTTT
>TRBV30|TRBJ2-2|NA|13|once
CAWNLPNTGELFF
TGTGCCTGGAACTTACCGAACACCGGGGAGCTGTTTTTT
>TRBV30|TRBJ1-5|TRBD1|16|NA
CAWRTGGAYSNQPQHF
TGTGCCTGGCGGACAGGGGGCGCGTATAGCAATCAGCCCCAGCATTTT
>TRBV28|TRBJ2-1|NA|11|NA
CASRSLTEQFF
TGTGCCAGCAGGTCACTCACTGAGCAGTTCTTC
>TRBV5-4|TRBJ2-2|TRBD2|17|NA
CASSLEALAGGTGELFF
TGTGCCAGCAGCTTGGAGGCACTAGCGGGAGGCACCGGGGAGCTGTTTTTT
>TRBV7-3|TRBJ2-2|NA|15|NA
CASSFTREGSGELFF
TGTGCCAGCAGCTTCACTAGAGAGGGTTCCGGGGAGCTGTTTTTT
>TRBV6-4|TRBJ1-6|NA|15|NA
CASRLAATYNSPLHF
TGTGCCAGTCGACTGGCAGCCACTTATAATTCACCCCTCCACTTT
>TRBV29-1|TRBJ2-1|TRBD2|15|NA
CSVEEYRGSLNEQFF
TGCAGCGTTGAAGAGTATCGCGGGAGTTTAAATGAGCAGTTCTTC
>TRBV4-3|TRBJ1-5|TRBD1|14|NA
CASSPDRVNQPQHF
TGCGCCAGCAGCCCTGACAGGGTGAACCAGCCCCAGCATTTT
>TRBV28|TRBJ1-1|TRBD1|13|NA
CASSSQGAPSAFF
TGTGCCAGCAGTTCCCAGGGGGCGCCGAGTGCTTTCTTT
>TRBV6-5|TRBJ2-2|NA|12|NA
CASGTQGGELFF
TGTGCCAGCGGGACTCAGGGCGGGGAGCTGTTTTTT
>TRBV28|TRBJ2-7|TRBD1|13|NA
CASQDRAAPIQYF
TGTGCCAGCCAGGACAGGGCCGCCCCGATCCAGTACTTC
>TRBV3-1/TRBV3-2|TRBJ1-3|NA|12|NA
CASSYSGNTIYF
TGTGCCAGCAGCTACTCTGGAAACACCATATATTTT
>TRBV18|TRBJ2-6|NA|16|once
CASSPRVLSGANVLTF
TGTGCCAGCTCACCCCGCGTACTCTCTGGGGCCAACGTCCTGACTTTC
>TRBV5-1|TRBJ1-2|NA|17|NA
CASSLAISPTGIYGYTF
TGCGCCAGCAGCTTGGCCATTTCCCCCACAGGAATCTATGGCTACACCTTC
>TRBV28|TRBJ1-5|NA|13|few
CASSWPGYQPQHF
TGTGCCAGCAGTTGGCCCGGGTATCAGCCCCAGCATTTT
>TRBV21-1|TRBJ1-2|NA|15|few
CASSKLGFQGQGYTF
TGTGCCAGCAGCAAGTTGGGTTTTCAGGGGCAAGGCTACACCTTC
>TRBV4-1|TRBJ1-5|NA|14|NA
CASSQIPVNQPQHF
TGCGCCAGCAGCCAAATTCCGGTTAATCAGCCCCAGCATTTT
>TRBV7-2|TRBJ2-1|TRBD2|15|NA
CASSLGLASYNEQFF
TGTGCCAGCAGCTTAGGACTAGCATCCTACAATGAGCAGTTCTTC
>TRBV5-8|TRBJ2-1|TRBD2|17|NA
CASSAITTSGGKNEQFF
TGTGCCAGCAGCGCCATAACCACTAGCGGGGGTAAGAATGAGCAGTTCTTC
>TRBV29-1|TRBJ2-1|TRBD1|14|NA
CSVGGQGMVNEQFF
TGCAGCGTTGGGGGACAGGGAATGGTAAATGAGCAGTTCTTC
>TRBV28|TRBJ2-2|TRBD2|14|NA
CASRGTSGTGELFF
TGTGCCAGCAGGGGGACTAGCGGGACCGGGGAGCTGTTTTTT
>TRBV7-8|TRBJ1-5|NA|14|NA
CASSVERSNQPQHF
TGTGCCAGCAGCGTAGAGAGGTCGAATCAGCCCCAGCATTTT
>TRBV7-8|TRBJ2-7|NA|11|once
CASSFSREQYF
TGTGCCAGCAGCTTCTCCCGGGAGCAGTACTTC
>TRBV10-3|TRBJ2-1|NA|16|few
CAISESSGGTYNEQFF
TGTGCCATCAGTGAGTCGAGTGGGGGGACCTACAATGAGCAGTTCTTC
>TRBV9|TRBJ1-1|NA|12|NA
CASSTGDTEAFF
TGTGCCAGCAGCACCGGGGATACTGAAGCTTTCTTT
>TRBV28|TRBJ2-1|NA|16|NA
CASSPPVREGDNEQFF
TGTGCCAGCAGTCCTCCGGTGAGGGAGGGGGACAATGAGCAGTTCTTC
>TRBV5-1|TRBJ2-5|NA|12|NA
CASSLAVETQYF
TGCGCCAGCAGCTTGGCGGTGGAGACCCAGTACTTC
>TRBV18|TRBJ1-1|TRBD1|15|NA
CASSPRGQVDSEAFF
TGTGCCAGCTCACCACGGGGACAGGTGGACTCTGAAGCTTTCTTT
>TRBV5-1|TRBJ1-1|NA|15|NA
CASSLAGGGHTEAFF
TGCGCCAGCAGCTTGGCCGGGGGTGGGCACACTGAAGCTTTCTTT
>TRBV6-5|TRBJ1-5|NA|14|NA
CASSSRDSNQPQHF
TGTGCCAGCAGTTCCAGGGATAGCAATCAGCCCCAGCATTTT
>TRBV6-5|TRBJ1-6|NA|14|NA
CASTGTQGDSPLHF
TGTGCCAGTACCGGGACTCAGGGAGATTCACCCCTCCACTTT
>TRBV9|TRBJ1-3|NA|15|NA
CASSTLQGSGNTIYF
TGTGCCAGCAGCACTCTCCAGGGGTCTGGAAACACCATATATTTT
>TRBV2|TRBJ2-1|TRBD2|15|NA
CASKSSGGPFDEQFF
TGTGCCAGCAAATCTAGCGGGGGGCCTTTCGATGAGCAGTTCTTC
>TRBV7-8|TRBJ1-1|TRBD1|14|NA
CASSLGTGRAEAFF
TGTGCCAGCAGCTTGGGGACAGGCAGAGCTGAAGCTTTCTTT
>TRBV10-3|TRBJ2-2|NA|13|once
CAIKRQLTGELFF
TGTGCCATCAAAAGACAGCTGACCGGGGAGCTGTTTTTT
>TRBV5-1|TRBJ1-2|TRBD1|14|NA
CASSLGTDHYGYTF
TGCGCCAGCAGCTTAGGGACAGACCACTATGGCTACACCTTC
>TRBV7-8|TRBJ2-2|NA|15|NA
CASSLGGVGTGELFF
TGTGCCAGCAGCTTAGGGGGGGTAGGCACCGGGGAGCTGTTTTTT
>TRBV7-8|TRBJ1-2|NA|14|NA
CASSLRTEDHGYTF
TGTGCCAGCAGCTTAAGGACAGAGGACCATGGCTACACCTTC
>TRBV12-3/TRBV12-4|TRBJ2-1|TRBD1|12|NA
CASRQGAGEQFF
TGTGCCAGCAGGCAGGGGGCAGGGGAGCAGTTCTTC
>TRBV7-2|TRBJ2-7|NA|13|once
CASSPGEYYEQYF
TGTGCCAGCAGCCCGGGGGAGTACTACGAGCAGTACTTC
>TRBV3-1/TRBV3-2|TRBJ2-1|TRBD1|15|NA
CASSQGQGGINEQFF
TGTGCCAGCAGCCAGGGACAGGGTGGGATCAATGAGCAGTTCTTC
>TRBV4-2|TRBJ1-1|NA|15|NA
CASSQALQGRTEAFF
TGTGCCAGCAGCCAAGCTCTTCAGGGTCGGACTGAAGCTTTCTTT
>TRBV19|TRBJ1-1|NA|10|few
CATGRAEAFF
TGTGCCACTGGGAGGGCTGAAGCTTTCTTT
>TRBV11-2|TRBJ1-6|NA|14|once
CASSLRQSASPLHF
TGTGCCAGCAGCTTGAGGCAGTCGGCTTCACCCCTCCACTTT
>TRBV2|TRBJ2-4|TRBD2|13|few
CASSDGLANIQYF
TGTGCCAGCAGTGATGGACTAGCGAACATTCAGTACTTC
>TRBV7-2|TRBJ1-1|NA|12|NA
CASSFTGTEAFF
TGTGCCAGCAGCTTCACAGGGACAGAAGCTTTCTTT
>TRBV19|TRBJ1-2|TRBD1|13|NA
CATVGTGGDGYTF
TGTGCCACCGTAGGGACAGGGGGTGATGGCTACACCTTC
>TRBV5-1|TRBJ2-5|TRBD1|14|many
CASSTGQGRETQYF
TGCGCCAGCAGCACGGGACAGGGAAGGGAGACCCAGTACTTC